This TCR beta chain was observed in a study of beta chain features in type 1 diabetes. Study context: Patients shared similar age, gender and cell yields with healthy donors. Study-wide results and limits: Relative to healthy donors, patients appeared to have naive, central memory and Treg TCRB repertoires that were more similar.

All of the isolated RNA was reverse transcribed, so expressed TCRB transcripts were sequenced. Assay used: immunoSEQ multiplex PCR; TCRdb lists only in-frame clones, some missing. The profile covers around 500,000 clones, with approximately 31% appearing a single time and about 0.065% taken by the ten largest. In this sample, this clone turned up once. Its antigen is currently unknown. The CDR3 is 14 amino acids. V lost 5 bases, J lost 8 bases, and 12 bases stayed unmatched. Germline assignment: CDR1 SQVTM and CDR2 ANQGSEA. In total, each donor contributed a single heparinised blood draw that averaged around 100 mL.

V gene TRBV29-1 combines with J gene TRBJ1-2; TRBD1 aligns across 9 bases. This TCR was recovered from a man aged 18 to 35 in good health. Material for sequencing was naive CD4+ T cells from blood. The CDR3 sequence is CSVKTTWTGDGYTF. The CDR3, as DNA: TGCAGCGTTAAAACCACTTGGACAGGGGACGGCTACACCTTC.